The rows below give T cell receptor beta chains drawn from one sample of a study of T cell changes during pregnancy in multiple sclerosis. The table came from immunoSEQ multiplex PCR; TCRdb's copy has only in-frame clones and leaves some out. This sample has about 69,000 clones; 92% occur once, and the top ten carry roughly 2%. Sequenced material: peripheral blood, taken in the third trimester of pregnancy. These receptors all stem from a female donor in good health, enrolled as a control in a pregnancy study. The CDR3 runs from the conserved cysteine through the conserved F or W. A D gene is named only where the DNA matches it firmly. Expanded clones get a size class; other rows say once, few or many, or leave the size out.

TRBJ2-5 TRBD2 TRBV5-1 NA TGCGCCAGCAGCTTCTGGCGGGAGGGCCCCGCGGGGGAGACCCAGTACTTC CASSFWREGPAGETQYF
TRBJ1-2 NA TRBV4-1 few TGCGCCAGCAGCCACCCTCCGAGGAACTATGGCTACACCTTC CASSHPPRNYGYTF
TRBJ1-4 NA TRBV9 once TGTGCCAGCAGCGTTTCAGGGATAAATGAAAAACTGTTTTTT CASSVSGINEKLFF
TRBJ2-3 TRBD2 TRBV5-4 NA TGTGCCAGCAGTCTGGGGGGACTAGACACAGATACGCAGTATTTT CASSLGGLDTDTQYF
TRBJ2-5 TRBD2 TRBV30 NA TGTGCCTGGAGGCCTAGCGGGGGATCAGAGACCCAGTACTTC CAWRPSGGSETQYF
TRBJ1-4 NA TRBV30 few TGTGCCTGGAGGACCGGGGAAAAACTGTTTTTT CAWRTGEKLFF
TRBJ2-2 NA TRBV7-3 NA TGTGCCAGCAGCTCCCCCGGGGACACCGGGGAGCTGTTTTTT CASSSPGDTGELFF
TRBJ1-2 TRBD1 TRBV16 NA TGTGCCAGCAGCCAAGGGACAGCCAACTATGGCTACACCTTC CASSQGTANYGYTF
TRBJ2-7 TRBD2 TRBV2 NA TGTGCCAGCATGGAGGGGTCGGCGGGGGATTACGAGCAGTACTTC CASMEGSAGDYEQYF
TRBJ1-5 NA TRBV6-1 NA TGTGCCAGCAGTGAAGGCGGGGGCAATCAGCCCCAGCATTTT CASSEGGGNQPQHF
TRBJ2-1 TRBD2 TRBV5-1 NA TGCGCCAGCAGTTTCCCGCGGGAGGGATCCTACAATGAGCAGTTCTTC CASSFPREGSYNEQFF
TRBJ1-1 NA TRBV29-1 NA TGCAGCGTTCTTTCGGTCATTGAAGCTTTCTTT CSVLSVIEAFF
TRBJ1-1 NA TRBV28 NA TGTGCCAGCAGTTTAATGCCAGAAAACACTGAAGCTTTCTTT CASSLMPENTEAFF
TRBJ2-7 TRBD2 TRBV6-5 NA TGTGCCAGCAGTTTTTCCCCGGGACTAGGGACCTACGAGCAGTACTTC CASSFSPGLGTYEQYF
TRBJ2-3 NA TRBV7-2 NA TGTGCCAGCAGCTTAGACGGGGGGCCCACAGATACGCAGTATTTT CASSLDGGPTDTQYF
TRBJ1-1 NA TRBV4-2 NA TGTGCCAGCAGCCAAGCGTCAGGCCTGGGCACTGAAGCTTTCTTT CASSQASGLGTEAFF
TRBJ2-3 TRBD1 TRBV27 NA TGTGCCAGCAGGAACGACAGGGTCGTAACAGATACGCAGTATTTT CASRNDRVVTDTQYF
TRBJ2-3 NA TRBV7-8 once TGTGCCAGCAGCTACCGCGGAGGGGACGGCACAGATACGCAGTATTTT CASSYRGGDGTDTQYF
TRBJ1-2 TRBD1 TRBV6-1 NA TGTGCCAGCAGTGGGGACAGGGGTAACTATGGCTACACCTTC CASSGDRGNYGYTF
TRBJ2-2 NA TRBV5-1 NA TGCGCCAGCAGCGCCCGGGACTGGGGGAACACCGGGGAGCTGTTTTTT CASSARDWGNTGELFF
TRBJ1-1 NA TRBV7-9 NA TGTGCCAGCCGACGGGGGGTGAACACTGAAGCTTTCTTT CASRRGVNTEAFF
TRBJ1-2 TRBD1 TRBV19 NA TGTGCCAGCTCGACAGGGTATGCGTACGGCTACACCTTC CASSTGYAYGYTF
TRBJ2-1 TRBD2 TRBV28 NA TGTGCCAGCAGTTTCATTTCGGGACTAGCGGGAGTTAGTGAGCAGTTCTTC CASSFISGLAGVSEQFF
TRBJ1-6 NA TRBV30 NA TGTGCCTGGGGTCGAGACAGGTCCCCGGGCCTCCACTTT CAWGRDRSPGLHF
TRBJ2-7 TRBD1 TRBV5-1 NA TGCGCCAGCAGCTGGTCACAGGGGGGCGAGCAGTACTTC CASSWSQGGEQYF
TRBJ2-1 TRBD2 TRBV30 NA TGTGCCTGGTCTGGACTAGCGTCCTACAATGAGCAGTTCTTC CAWSGLASYNEQFF
TRBJ2-7 TRBD2 TRBV28 NA TGTGCCAGCAGTTCCGGGACTAGCGACTACGAGCAGTACTTC CASSSGTSDYEQYF
TRBJ1-5 NA TRBV6-1 NA TGTGCCAGCAGTGAAGCGGGCCTCAATCAGCCCCAGCATTTT CASSEAGLNQPQHF
TRBJ2-1 TRBD2 TRBV18 NA TGTGCCAGCTCACCAAAGGGGACTAGCGGGAATAATGAGCAGTTCTTC CASSPKGTSGNNEQFF
TRBJ2-5 NA TRBV18 NA TGTGCCAGCTCGCGGACCTGGGACATTCAAGAGACCCAGTACTTC CASSRTWDIQETQYF
TRBJ2-1 NA TRBV28 NA TGTGCCAGCAGTTTATGGACGGGGTACAATGAGCAGTTCTTC CASSLWTGYNEQFF
TRBJ2-7 TRBD2 TRBV27 NA TGTGCCAGCAGACCCGGAGGACTAGCGGGGTTCTACGAGCAGTACTTC CASRPGGLAGFYEQYF
TRBJ1-5 NA TRBV7-9 once TGTGCCAGCAGCGTTACAGGGCCCACAGGTTTTCAGCCCCAGCATTTT CASSVTGPTGFQPQHF
TRBJ1-3 NA TRBV18 NA TGTGCCAGCTCCGCCGGGAGGGGTGGAAACACCATATATTTT CASSAGRGGNTIYF
TRBJ1-2 NA TRBV18 NA TGTGCCAGCTCACCGTCTCGGACCCTGGGGGTAGCGGCGGGCTACACCTTC CASSPSRTLGVAAGYTF
TRBJ1-5 TRBD1 TRBV28 NA TGTGCCAGCAACCAACAGGGGGGGACGCAGCCCCAGCATTTT CASNQQGGTQPQHF
TRBJ2-5 TRBD2 TRBV15 NA TGTGCCACCAGCAGGAGGACTAGTCAAGAGACCCAGTACTTC CATSRRTSQETQYF
TRBJ1-1 NA TRBV6-5 NA TGTGCCACGATACCGGGATCGGGTACTGAAGCTTTCTTT CATIPGSGTEAFF
TRBJ2-7 TRBD1 TRBV6-6 NA TGTGCCAGCAGACCAGGACAGGGCAGGTACGAGCAGTACTTC CASRPGQGRYEQYF